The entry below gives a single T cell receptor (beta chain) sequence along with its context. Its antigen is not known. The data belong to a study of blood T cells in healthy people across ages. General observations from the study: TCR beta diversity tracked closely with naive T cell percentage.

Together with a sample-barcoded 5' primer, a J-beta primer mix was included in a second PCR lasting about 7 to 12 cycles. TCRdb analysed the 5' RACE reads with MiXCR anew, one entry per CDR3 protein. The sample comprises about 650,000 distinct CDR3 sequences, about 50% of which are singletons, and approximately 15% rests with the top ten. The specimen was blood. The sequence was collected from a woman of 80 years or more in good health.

The CDR3 region is CASSSPGTGYNNEQFF. The CDR3 DNA sequence: TGTGCCAGCAGTTCCCCCGGGACAGGGTACAACAATGAGCAGTTCTTC. J is TRBJ2-1 and V is TRBV28; 9 nucleotides align to TRBD1. In germline, CDR1 is MDHEN, CDR2 SYDVKM. The ends lost 4 bases at V and 5 bases at J; junction bases unmatched: 9. This CDR3 region has 16 residues.